The 9 T cell receptor beta chains reported below all come from one sample, sequenced in a study of blood T cell repertoires in COVID-19. The method was immunoSEQ multiplex PCR; TCRdb's version includes in-frame clones alone and lacks a portion of them. The repertoire holds some 88,000 clones, with 86% as singletons. The material sequenced was peripheral blood. These receptors were collected from a man in his sixties with acute or convalescent COVID-19.

This clone has just a few counts. The chain has TRBV11-2 and TRBJ1-1; 7 nucleotides agree with TRBD1. After removal of 5 bases from V and 1 base from J, the junction contained 4 bases not matched to a gene. Per the germline V gene, CDR1 is SGHAT and CDR2 is FQNNGV. CDR3 length: 14 amino acids. The CDR3 DNA sequence: TGTGCCAGCAGCGTGACAGGGCCGAACACTGAAGCTTTCTTT. It encodes CASSVTGPNTEAFF. The entire variable domain, with the rest obtained from reference TRBV11-2 and TRBJ1-1, is as follows: EAGVAQSPRYKIIEKRQSVAFWCNPISGHATLYWYQQILGQGPKLLIQFQNNGVVDDSQLPKDRFSAERLKGVDSTLKIQPAKLEDSAVYLCASSVTGPNTEAFFGQGTRLTVV.

This clone has just a few counts. The gene calls are TRBV21-1 and TRBJ2-2; the table calls TRBD2, which could not be checked here. TRBV21-1 is flagged as a pseudogene. The CDR3 sequence is 21 residues long. Here the CDR3 reads CASSKVVWLAGEGGDTGELFF. The CDR3 nucleotides read TGTGCCAGCAGCAAAGTGGTATGGCTAGCGGGAGAAGGCGGGGACACCGGGGAGCTGTTTTTT.

The gene calls are TRBV6-2 or TRBV6-3 and TRBJ1-2; no definite D call. The CDR3 is made up of 12 amino acids. Germline loops: CDR1 MNHEY, CDR2 SVGEGT. V lost 3 bases and J lost 7, with 9 bases in between. The CDR3 DNA is TGTGCCAGCAGTTATCGGGGAAGTGGCTACACCTTC. The encoded protein is CASSYRGSGYTF.

The rearrangement links TRBV11-1 to TRBJ2-1; 13 bases align to TRBD2. After removal of 5 bases from V and 9 bases from J, the junction contained 10 bases not matched to a gene. The length of the CDR3 is 16 residues. Germline V gene lookup returns CDR1 SGHAT and CDR2 FQDESV (reference sequence). The CDR3 sequence is CASSARTSGSSFEQFF. The DNA for the CDR3 is TGTGCCAGCAGCGCACGGACTAGCGGGAGTTCATTTGAGCAGTTCTTC. Looking up the rest from reference TRBV11-1 and TRBJ2-1 gives the full variable domain: EAEVAQSPRYKITEKSQAVAFWCDPISGHATLYWYRQILGQGPELLVQFQDESVVDDSQLPKDRFSAERLKGVDSTLKIQPAELGDSAMYLCASSARTSGSSFEQFFGPGTRLTVL.

The V call is TRBV15, the J call TRBJ1-5; tentative D call: TRBD1 (5 bases). Germline-derived CDR1 and CDR2 are LNHNV and YYDKDF (reference sequence). CDR3 size: 15 residues. Trimming took off 5 bases at V and 4 bases at J, with 15 bases between the two ends. The CDR3 sequence is CATSGRVRTNQPQHF. The CDR3 DNA is TGTGCCACCAGCGGTCGGGTCCGGACAAATCAGCCCCAGCATTTT. The full variable domain, completed using reference TRBV15 and TRBJ1-5, is DAMVIQNPRYQVTQFGKPVTLSCSQTLNHNVMYWYQQKSSQAPKLLFHYYDKDFNNEADTPDNFQSRRPNTSFCFLDIRSPGLGDTAMYLCATSGRVRTNQPQHFGDGTRLSIL.

The J gene is TRBJ2-1, the V gene TRBV7-2, with 13 bases matching TRBD2. V shed 5 bases and J 13 bases; nucleotides not matched to a gene: 11. This CDR3 has 15 residues. CDR1 and CDR2 from the germline V gene are SGHTA and FQGNSA. DNA of the CDR3: TGTGCCAGCAGCCCGGCGGGACTAGCGGGGTTAAAACAGTTCTTC. Its translation: CASSPAGLAGLKQFF.

In its sample, this clone was seen once. The rearrangement uses TRBV5-1 and TRBJ1-1; tentatively, D is TRBD1 (5 bases). The CDR3 covers 16 residues. V was clipped by 2 bases and J by 1 base, with 15 bases between them. Germline assignment: CDR1 SGHRS and CDR2 YFSETQ. CDR3 DNA: TGCGCCAGCAGCTTTCCCAACGGGGGAACGAACACTGAAGCTTTCTTT. Protein sequence: CASSFPNGGTNTEAFF.

The chain links TRBV7-2 to TRBJ1-2; TRBD1 matches at 7 bases. V lost 4 bases and J lost 12; bases outside the gene matches: 11. Germline CDR1 reads SGHTA; CDR2 reads FQGNSA. This CDR3 region has 13 residues. The DNA of the CDR3 is TGTGCCAGCAGCTCTGCGGGACAGACCCGTAACACCTTC. Its translation: CASSSAGQTRNTF. The variable domain in full, with the rest retrieved from reference TRBV7-2 and TRBJ1-2, is GAGVSQSPSNKVTEKGKDVELRCDPISGHTALYWYRQSLGQGLEFLIYFQGNSAPDKSGLPSDRFSAERTGGSVSTLTIQRTQQEDSAVYLCASSSAGQTRNTFGSGTRLTVV.

The chain uses TRBV20-1 and TRBJ2-1, with 7 bases aligning to TRBD2. This CDR3 is built from 14 residues. Per the germline V gene, CDR1 is DFQATT and CDR2 is SNEGSKA (reference sequence). V dropped 3 bases and J dropped 7; count of bases not matched to a gene: 9. CDR3 coding DNA: TGCAGTGCTAGTCTAGCGGTCCTTGGGAATGAGCAGTTCTTC. It translates to CSASLAVLGNEQFF.